Listed here are 21 T cell receptor beta chains from one sample, sequenced in a study of T cell responses to AZD1222 COVID-19 vaccine. The protocol was immunoSEQ multiplex PCR, while the TCRdb copy is restricted to in-frame clones and leaves out a portion. In the table there are under 200,000 clones, less than 95% of which are singletons. This material consisted of peripheral blood, taken on day 0 of AZD1222 vaccination. The receptors here all came from an adult in good health.

V usage is TRBV6-5 and J usage is TRBJ2-7, with D maybe TRBD1 (7 bases). This CDR3 is 14 amino acids long. Trimming stripped 4 bases from V and 7 bases from J, with 17 bases between. Germline V CDR1 and CDR2: MNHEY, SVGAGI. The CDR3 is CASSSGGRGREQYF. The DNA of the CDR3 is TGTGCCAGCAGTTCCGGCGGCAGGGGGAGGGAGCAGTACTTC.

This clone was seen only once. The chain combines TRBV14 with TRBJ1-2; D unresolved. CDR1 is SGHDN and CDR2 is FVKESK in the germline V gene. The CDR3 runs 15 residues. The V end lost 0 bases, the J end lost 10 bases, and 18 bases lay between the germline ends. In DNA, the CDR3 is TGTGCCAGCAGCCAAGATGGGCATGGGGTTAGGGACTACACCTTC. Protein: CASSQDGHGVRDYTF.

The gene calls are TRBV6-5 and TRBJ1-3; D call uncertain. The CDR3 totals 16 residues. V lost 0 bases to trimming and J lost 0 bases, with 9 bases between them. Germline CDR1 is MNHEY and CDR2 is SVGAGI. As DNA, the CDR3 is TGTGCCAGCAGTTACTCGGGGTCCGGCTCTGGAAACACCATATATTTT. Encoded protein: CASSYSGSGSGNTIYF.

The chain is built from TRBV3-1 (or the pseudogene TRBV3-2) and TRBJ2-1, with D uncertain. The CDR3 contains 13 residues. Germline V gene lookup returns CDR1 LGHDT and CDR2 YNNKEL (reference sequence). The V and J ends lost 2 bases and 7 bases respectively, with 9 bases between them. The CDR3 loop is CASSQMVSNEQFF. Written as DNA, the CDR3 is TGTGCCAGCAGCCAAATGGTCTCGAATGAGCAGTTCTTC.

The chain joins TRBV4-1 to TRBJ1-2; 9 bases align to TRBD1. V shed 1 base and J 5 bases; nucleotides not matched to a gene: 5. The CDR3 extends over 15 amino acids. Per the germline V gene, CDR1 is MGHRA and CDR2 is YSYEKL. CDR3 residues: CASSQVLDRGYGYTF. CDR3 bases: TGCGCCAGCAGCCAAGTCCTCGACAGGGGGTATGGCTACACCTTC.

This clone was seen just once. The chain couples TRBV6-5 to TRBJ1-1; tentatively, D is TRBD1 (6 bases). The CDR3 loop spans 15 amino acids. V lost 6 bases and J 3 bases, leaving 17 bases between the germline ends. Germline loops: CDR1 MNHEY, CDR2 SVGAGI. CDR3 DNA sequence: TGTGCCAGCAGCCAACTACAGGGAGGGGACACTGAAGCTTTCTTT. The encoded protein is CASSQLQGGDTEAFF.

The chain uses TRBV28 and TRBJ1-1; no clear D. Trimming left V 6 bases short and J 0 bases short, with 14 bases between. From germline, CDR1 is MDHEN and CDR2 SYDVKM. The length of the CDR3 is 15 residues. CDR3 amino acids: CASSPGYRMNTEAFF. CDR3 DNA: TGTGCCAGCAGCCCCGGGTACAGAATGAACACTGAAGCTTTCTTT.

The chain is built from TRBV2 and TRBJ1-1; D gene uncertain. From germline, CDR1 is SNHLY and CDR2 FYNNEI. Trimming shortened V by 10 bases and J by 1 base, and 16 bases separated the two germline ends. The CDR3 contains 14 residues. The CDR3 protein is CATSRVIENTEAFF. The CDR3 DNA sequence: TGTGCCACCTCGCGGGTTATTGAGAACACTGAAGCTTTCTTT.

The rearrangement links TRBV5-1 to TRBJ2-1; TRBD2 matches at 12 bases. Trimming took 4 bases from V and 9 from J; bases not matched to a gene: 11. The germline CDR1 and CDR2 sequences are SGHRS and YFSETQ. The CDR3 has 16 residues. CDR3 protein: CASSAFLAGGSGEQFF. The CDR3 DNA is TGCGCCAGCAGCGCCTTCCTAGCGGGAGGGAGTGGTGAGCAGTTCTTC.

The V gene is TRBV11-2, the J gene TRBJ2-1; D remains ambiguous. CDR3 length: 12 amino acids. CDR1 SGHAT and CDR2 FQNNGV come from the germline V gene. The germline V and J ends were trimmed by 11 bases and 2 bases, with 10 bases remaining between them. The CDR3 DNA is TGTGCCGTAAAGGATCCCTACAATGAGCAGTTCTTC. This encodes CAVKDPYNEQFF.

A single count supports this clone. V gene TRBV12-3 or TRBV12-4 combines with J gene TRBJ1-1, with D unresolved. This CDR3 contains 12 residues. Trimming stripped 5 bases from V and 6 bases from J, with 10 bases between. As DNA, the CDR3 is TGTGCCAGCAGTAGTTCGATGTCTGAAGCTTTCTTT. Residues: CASSSSMSEAFF.

The rearrangement uses TRBV29-1 and TRBJ1-2; D is perhaps TRBD1 (6 bases). Per germline, CDR1 SQVTM and CDR2 ANQGSEA. This CDR3 is 14 amino acids long. Between the trimmed V and J ends, which lost 1 base and 8 bases, there was a span of 17 bases. In nucleotides, the CDR3 is TGCAGCGTTGAAGGGGGACACGGCCAGTTAGGCTACACCTTC. It translates to CSVEGGHGQLGYTF.

The chain joins TRBV19 to TRBJ1-5; TRBD1 matches at 9 bases. Trimming at V came to 6 bases and at J to 4 bases, leaving 10 bases not matched to a gene. CDR3 length: 16 amino acids. In germline, CDR1 is LNHDA, CDR2 SQIVND (reference sequence). This CDR3 is CASRRGGTGNNQPQHF. The CDR3 region has the DNA TGTGCCAGTAGACGGGGGGGGACAGGGAATAATCAGCCCCAGCATTTT.

V usage is TRBV6-2 or TRBV6-3 and J usage is TRBJ1-1; TRBD1 might be the D (5 bases). V was cut by 6 bases and J by 10 bases, with 12 bases left in between. CDR1 and CDR2 from the germline V gene are MNHEY and SVGEGT. The CDR3 is 11 residues long. The CDR3 sequence is CASSPGRGAFF. The DNA of the CDR3 is TGTGCCAGCAGCCCGGGACGGGGAGCTTTCTTT.

This sequence joins TRBV5-5 and TRBJ1-4; 9 bases line up with TRBD1. The CDR3 contains 16 residues. Trimming removed 3 bases from V and 0 bases from J; junction bases left unmatched: 3. The germline gives CDR1 SGHKS, CDR2 YYEKEE (reference sequence). CDR3 in DNA: TGTGCCAGCAGCTACGGACAGGGGACAACTAATGAAAAACTGTTTTTT. Amino acids: CASSYGQGTTNEKLFF.

V and J are TRBV6-4 and TRBJ2-1; TRBD2 aligns across 8 bases. Germline V CDR1 and CDR2: MRHNA, SNTAGT. CDR3 size: 16 residues. V lost 2 bases to trimming and J lost 1 base; unmatched junction nucleotides: 4. The CDR3 nucleotides are TGTGCCAGCAGTGACGGAGCGGGAGAATCCTACAATGAGCAGTTCTTC. This translates into CASSDGAGESYNEQFF.

V and J are TRBV30 and TRBJ2-1, with D unclear. V was pared by 7 bases and J by 9 bases, with 7 bases between. The germline gives CDR1 GTSNPN, CDR2 SVGIG (reference sequence). The CDR3 has 9 amino acids. The CDR3, as DNA: TGTGCCTCCGGTATTGAGCAGTTCTTC. Translated, it gives CASGIEQFF.

The chain uses TRBV29-1 and TRBJ2-3; tentative D call: TRBD2 (7 bases). Trimming removed 4 bases at V and 5 bases at J, with 22 bases between. The CDR3 totals 16 residues. Looked up from germline, CDR1 is SQVTM and CDR2 is ANQGSEA. CDR3 coding DNA: TGCAGCGTTGTCTCTGTTGTATGGGGAGGGGGAGATACGCAGTATTTT. Its translation: CSVVSVVWGGGDTQYF.

This chain connects TRBV5-5 to TRBJ2-1; D unresolved. Trimming removed 5 bases from V and 3 bases from J, with 12 bases in between. The CDR3 has 14 residues. Germline lookup yields CDR1 SGHKS and CDR2 YYEKEE (reference sequence). The CDR3 reads CASRDPGFYNEQFF. The CDR3 region has the DNA TGTGCCAGCAGGGACCCTGGTTTCTACAATGAGCAGTTCTTC.

The chain employs TRBV28 and TRBJ2-1; TRBD2 is a possible D gene (5 bases). The germline gives CDR1 MDHEN, CDR2 SYDVKM. The CDR3 is 15 amino acids. The V gene lost 11 bases and the J gene lost 0 bases, with 17 bases spanning the gap. Here the CDR3 reads CASSKLESSYNEQFF. The CDR3 bases are TGTGCCTCCTCCAAACTAGAGAGCTCCTACAATGAGCAGTTCTTC.

The V and J genes are TRBV11-3 and TRBJ1-3; D is unresolved. Per the germline V gene, CDR1 is SGHNT and CDR2 is YENEEA. Deletions cut 4 bases from V and 0 bases from J, with 7 bases between. CDR3 size: 14 residues. This CDR3 is CASSSRDSGNTIYF. The CDR3 nucleotides are TGTGCCAGCAGCTCTCGGGACTCTGGAAACACCATATATTTT.